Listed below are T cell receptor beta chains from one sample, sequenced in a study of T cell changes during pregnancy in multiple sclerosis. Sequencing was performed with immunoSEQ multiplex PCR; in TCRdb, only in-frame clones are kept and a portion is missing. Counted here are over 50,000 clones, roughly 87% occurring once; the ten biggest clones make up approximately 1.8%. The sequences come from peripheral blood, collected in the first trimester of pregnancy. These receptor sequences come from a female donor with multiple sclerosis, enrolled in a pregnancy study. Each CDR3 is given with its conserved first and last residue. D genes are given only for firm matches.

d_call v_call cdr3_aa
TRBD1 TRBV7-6 CASTLGQGAYEQYF
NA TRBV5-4 CASSRTAYTEAFF
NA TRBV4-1 CASSKSQGGYEQYF
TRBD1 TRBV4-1 CASSQDGTGLTEAFF
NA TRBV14 CASSQLHPGDTEAFF
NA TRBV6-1 CASRGGNNWNYGYTF
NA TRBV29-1 CSVDYGSPSGELFF
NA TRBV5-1 CASSLLPGQEYEQYF
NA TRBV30 CAWSVGRALNQPQHF
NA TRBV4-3 CASSQSTSRGNSNQPQHF
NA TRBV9 CASSATGSRGEKLFF
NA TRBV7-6 CASSPSTDSGNTIYF
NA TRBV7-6 CASSLGLSLTVYNEQFF
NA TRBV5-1 CASSLIGGSEKLFF
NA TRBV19 CASSLTGEAFF
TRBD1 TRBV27 CASSPGTANYNEQFF
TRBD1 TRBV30 CAWSPPPGQGADEQYF
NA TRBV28 CASRPTGDFYNEQFF
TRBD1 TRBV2 CATGQLPYEQYF
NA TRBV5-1 CASSLVVGGAYEQYF
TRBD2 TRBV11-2 CASSLTSGNSYEQYF
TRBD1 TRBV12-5 CASEQGAGGNTIYF